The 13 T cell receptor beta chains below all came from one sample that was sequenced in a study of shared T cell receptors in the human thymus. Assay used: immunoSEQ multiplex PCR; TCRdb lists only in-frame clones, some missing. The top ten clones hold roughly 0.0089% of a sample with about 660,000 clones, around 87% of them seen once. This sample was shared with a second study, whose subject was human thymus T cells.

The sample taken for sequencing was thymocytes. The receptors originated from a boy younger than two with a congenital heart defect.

CDR3 nucleotide sequence: TGTGCCAACAGGGGCCTGATTGGGTATGGCTACACCTTC. Translated, it gives CANRGLIGYGYTF. V is TRBV27 and J is TRBJ1-2, with 7 bases fitting TRBD1. Germline V CDR1 and CDR2: MNHEY, SMNVEV (reference sequence). The CDR3 extends over 13 amino acids. The junction had 10 bases not matched to a gene; V was cut back by 10 bases and J by 5 bases.

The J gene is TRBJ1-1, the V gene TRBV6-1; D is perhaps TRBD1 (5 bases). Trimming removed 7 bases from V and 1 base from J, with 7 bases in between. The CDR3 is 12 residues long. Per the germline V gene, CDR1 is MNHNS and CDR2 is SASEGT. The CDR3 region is CASNRRNTEAFF. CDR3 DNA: TGTGCCAGCAACAGGAGGAACACTGAAGCTTTCTTT.

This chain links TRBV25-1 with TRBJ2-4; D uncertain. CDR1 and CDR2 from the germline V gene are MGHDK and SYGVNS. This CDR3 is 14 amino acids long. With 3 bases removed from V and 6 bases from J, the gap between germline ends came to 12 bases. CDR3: CASSDSLVGNIQYF. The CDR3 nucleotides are TGTGCCAGCAGTGATAGCCTTGTGGGAAACATTCAGTACTTC.

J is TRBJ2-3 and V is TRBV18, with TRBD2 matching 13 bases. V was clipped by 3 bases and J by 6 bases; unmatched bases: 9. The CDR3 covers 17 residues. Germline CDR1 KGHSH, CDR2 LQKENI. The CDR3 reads CASSPKGLAGAEDTQYF. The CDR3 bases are TGTGCCAGCTCACCTAAAGGACTAGCGGGAGCAGAGGATACGCAGTATTTT. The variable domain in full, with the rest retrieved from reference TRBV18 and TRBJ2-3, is NAGVMQNPRHLVRRRGQEARLRCSPMKGHSHVYWYRQLPEEGLKFMVYLQKENIIDESGMPKERFSAEFPKEGPSILRIQQVVRGDSAAYFCASSPKGLAGAEDTQYFGPGTRLTVL.

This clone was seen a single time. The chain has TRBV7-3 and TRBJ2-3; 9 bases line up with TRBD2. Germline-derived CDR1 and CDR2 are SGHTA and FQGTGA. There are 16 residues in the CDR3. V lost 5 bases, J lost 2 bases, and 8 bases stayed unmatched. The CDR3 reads CASSQRASGNTDTQYF. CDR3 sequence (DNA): TGTGCCAGCAGCCAACGGGCTAGCGGGAACACAGATACGCAGTATTTT.

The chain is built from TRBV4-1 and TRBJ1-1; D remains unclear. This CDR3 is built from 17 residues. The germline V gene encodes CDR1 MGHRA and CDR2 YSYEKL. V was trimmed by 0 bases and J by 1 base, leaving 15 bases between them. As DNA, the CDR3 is TGCGCCAGCAGCCAAGACCGGAGCGGTGCCCAGAACACTGAAGCTTTCTTT. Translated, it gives CASSQDRSGAQNTEAFF.

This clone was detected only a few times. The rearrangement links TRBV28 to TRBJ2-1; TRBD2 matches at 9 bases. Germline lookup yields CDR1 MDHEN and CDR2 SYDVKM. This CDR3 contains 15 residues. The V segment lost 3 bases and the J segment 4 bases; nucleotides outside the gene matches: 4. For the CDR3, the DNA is TGTGCCAGCAGTTTCGAGACTAGCGGATACAATGAGCAGTTCTTC. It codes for CASSFETSGYNEQFF.

As DNA, the CDR3 is TGTGCCAGCACCACTAGCGGGGGGGCTCAGCAGTACTTC. This translates into CASTTSGGAQQYF. The chain couples TRBV7-2 to TRBJ2-7; 13 bases agree with TRBD2. The CDR3 runs 13 residues. After removal of 7 bases from V and 8 bases from J, the junction contained 5 bases not matched to a gene. Germline loops: CDR1 SGHTA, CDR2 FQGNSA.

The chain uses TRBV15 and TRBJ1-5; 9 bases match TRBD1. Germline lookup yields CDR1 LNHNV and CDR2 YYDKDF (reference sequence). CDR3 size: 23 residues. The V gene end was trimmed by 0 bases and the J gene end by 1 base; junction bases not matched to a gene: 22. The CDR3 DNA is TGTGCCACCAGCAGAGATTCGAGGCAAGACTGGGGACAGGGTATTATAAGCAATCAGCCCCAGCATTTT. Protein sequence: CATSRDSRQDWGQGIISNQPQHF.

The DNA of the CDR3 is TGTGCCAGTAGTCCAAACAGGGTAAATCAGCCCCAGCATTTT. Translated, it gives CASSPNRVNQPQHF. The chain is built from TRBV19 and TRBJ1-5; perhaps TRBD1 as D (6 bases). The germline gives CDR1 LNHDA, CDR2 SQIVND (reference sequence). Trimming pared 5 bases from V and 4 bases from J, leaving 12 bases between. The CDR3 is 14 residues long.

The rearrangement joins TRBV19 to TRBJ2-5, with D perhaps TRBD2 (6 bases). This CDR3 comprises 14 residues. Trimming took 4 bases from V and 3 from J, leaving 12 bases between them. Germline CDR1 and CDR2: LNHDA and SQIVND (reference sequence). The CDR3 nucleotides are TGTGCCAGTAGTAGTCGGGGCGGGGAAGAGACCCAGTACTTC. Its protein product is CASSSRGGEETQYF.

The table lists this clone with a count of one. For the CDR3, the DNA is TGTGCCAGCAGCGGAGAGAGGGCACCCCAAGGCTACACCTTC. Translated, it gives CASSGERAPQGYTF. V is TRBV9 and J is TRBJ1-2; D gene unclear. Deletions cut 3 bases from V and 8 bases from J, with 17 bases between. Germline V lookup: CDR1 SGDLS, CDR2 YYNGEE. The CDR3 contains 14 residues.

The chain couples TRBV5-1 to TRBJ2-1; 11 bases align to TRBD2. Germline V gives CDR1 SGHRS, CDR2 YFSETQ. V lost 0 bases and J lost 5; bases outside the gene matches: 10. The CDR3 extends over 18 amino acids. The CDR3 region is CASSLDPPRLAGNNEQFF. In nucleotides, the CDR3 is TGCGCCAGCAGCTTGGATCCTCCAAGACTAGCGGGAAACAATGAGCAGTTCTTC.